The clone carrying this TCR beta chain showed up just a few times. These data are taken from a study of human T cells and chemical hapten exposure. About the study: Skin on the upper inner arm, roughly 2 cm by roughly 2 cm in size, was sensitized with 2% DPC. Patients were mainly female, each with alopecia areata, totalis or universalis.

V shed 3 bases and J shed 0 bases, with 10 bases lying between them. The CDR3 spans 15 residues. From germline, CDR1 is SGDLS and CDR2 YYNGEE. The library attached unique molecular identifiers to individual cDNA molecules. One entry per CDR3 protein results from TCRdb running MiXCR on the RACE reads. The sample has over 70,000 distinct CDR3 sequences, around 15% seen once; the top ten hold 4.6%. Time point meaning: pre-sensitization, week 0. As for treatment: therapeutic diphenylcyclopropenone sensitization with weekly scalp DPC. The donor pool consisted of alopecia patients aged 18 to 70 years, considered suitable for DPC.

The rearrangement joins TRBV9 to TRBJ2-1; D is perhaps TRBD1 (5 bases). This specimen was whole blood, taken in connection with sensitization to the hapten diphenylcyclopropenone (DPC). This TCR was sampled from a woman aged 45 to 65 with alopecia areata. Some clones in this sample may be carry-over from other donors' samples. CDR3 nucleotides: TGTGCCAGCAGCGCCGTTAGGGGCTCCTACAATGAGCAGTTCTTC. Amino acids: CASSAVRGSYNEQFF.